These T cell receptor beta chains were read from a single sample in a study of T cells in narcolepsy. Assay used: immunoSEQ multiplex PCR; TCRdb lists only in-frame clones, some missing. The sample shows approximately 30,000 clones, approximately 84% of them seen only once. Sequencing was done on a sample of CD45RA- memory CD4+ T cells from PBMCs. Receptor source: a human donor with narcolepsy. CDR3s include the opening cysteine and the closing phenylalanine or tryptophan. A D gene is named only where the DNA matches it firmly. The listing skips clone size in some rows; elsewhere it reads once, few, many or a size class.

CASMGGGWGSGNTIYF | TGTGCCAGCATGGGGGGTGGATGGGGCTCTGGAAACACCATATATTTT | TRBJ1-3 | TRBV28 | - | -
CASREGLSGNTIYF | TGTGCCAGCAGGGAAGGGCTCTCTGGAAACACCATATATTTT | TRBJ1-3 | TRBV2 | - | -
CATSRDLEGYEQYF | TGTGCCACCAGCAGAGACCTAGAAGGATACGAGCAGTACTTC | TRBJ2-7 | TRBV15 | - | -
CASSITSGGSTYF | TGTGCCAGTAGTATTACTAGCGGGGGCAGCACGTACTTC | TRBJ2-7 | TRBV19 | TRBD2 | -
CASSLRDSHEQYF | TGTGCCAGTAGTCTCCGGGACAGCCACGAGCAGTACTTC | TRBJ2-7 | TRBV19 | TRBD1 | -
CAWSVSRLAAQETQYF | TGTGCCTGGAGTGTGTCGAGACTAGCCGCTCAAGAGACCCAGTACTTC | TRBJ2-5 | TRBV30 | TRBD2 | once
CASSYAPLMPQHF | TGTGCCAGCAGTTACGCCCCGTTAATGCCCCAGCATTTT | TRBJ1-5 | TRBV6-5 | - | few
CASSPRARGATEAFF | TGTGCCAGCAGTCCCCGCGCTCGGGGGGCCACTGAAGCTTTCTTT | TRBJ1-1 | TRBV28 | - | -
CASSLGGKEETQYF | TGTGCCAGCAGCTTAGGTGGAAAAGAAGAGACCCAGTACTTC | TRBJ2-5 | TRBV7-9 | - | -
CASSGQVATNEKLFF | TGTGCCAGCAGCGGTCAGGTTGCAACTAATGAAAAACTGTTTTTT | TRBJ1-4 | TRBV7-8 | - | -
CAWSGQAEAFF | TGTGCCTGGAGTGGGCAGGCCGAAGCTTTCTTT | TRBJ1-1 | TRBV30 | - | -
CASSSGRNTEAFF | TGTGCCAGCAGCTCGGGCAGGAACACTGAAGCTTTCTTT | TRBJ1-1 | TRBV5-6 | - | -
CASRVGGKNEKLFF | TGTGCCAGCAGAGTCGGGGGGAAGAATGAAAAACTGTTTTTT | TRBJ1-4 | TRBV6-6 | - | few
CAGQTGIWAEQYF | TGTGCCGGGCAGACAGGGATATGGGCCGAGCAGTACTTC | TRBJ2-7 | TRBV6-1 | TRBD1 | -
CASSFQRGAQETQYF | TGTGCCAGCAGCTTCCAGCGGGGGGCCCAAGAGACCCAGTACTTC | TRBJ2-5 | TRBV7-3 | TRBD2 | -
CASSWSGHSSTEAFF | TGTGCCAGCAGCTGGTCAGGTCACAGCAGCACTGAAGCTTTCTTT | TRBJ1-1 | TRBV7-8 | - | -
CASSLGAQALGNEQFF | TGTGCCAGCAGCTTAGGGGCACAGGCTCTGGGCAATGAGCAGTTCTTC | TRBJ2-1 | TRBV7-9 | - | once
CAWSHQGRGYTF | TGTGCCTGGAGTCATCAGGGGAGGGGCTACACCTTC | TRBJ1-2 | TRBV30 | - | -
CASGGGPQETQYF | TGTGCCAGCGGAGGGGGGCCGCAAGAGACCCAGTACTTC | TRBJ2-5 | TRBV7-8 | - | -
CASSSPARSKNIQYF | TGTGCCAGCAGCTCTCCAGCGAGGTCCAAAAACATTCAGTACTTC | TRBJ2-4 | TRBV7-3 | - | -
CASSLLTSPNYGYTF | TGTGCCAGCAGTTTATTGACGTCCCCAAACTATGGCTACACCTTC | TRBJ1-2 | TRBV27 | - | -
CASRGELTDTQYF | TGTGCCAGCAGGGGGGAACTCACAGATACGCAGTATTTT | TRBJ2-3 | TRBV2 | - | -
CASSLVGGGRSYNEQFF | TGTGCCAGCAGCTTAGTGGGCGGGGGCCGTTCCTACAATGAGCAGTTCTTC | TRBJ2-1 | TRBV7-2 | - | -
CATSSAALQGDTQYF | TGTGCCACCAGCTCGGCGGCTCTCCAGGGAGATACGCAGTATTTT | TRBJ2-3 | TRBV15 | - | -
CARQGDGANVLTF | TGTGCCCGGCAGGGGGATGGGGCCAACGTCCTGACTTTC | TRBJ2-6 | TRBV30 | TRBD1 | -
CASSERDTEAFF | TGTGCCAGCAGCGAGCGGGACACTGAAGCTTTCTTT | TRBJ1-1 | TRBV7-9 | - | few
CASTTPSFRKNTEAFF | TGTGCCAGCACCACACCGTCTTTTAGGAAGAACACTGAAGCTTTCTTT | TRBJ1-1 | TRBV11-2 | - | -
CASSSGQYNEKLFF | TGTGCCAGCAGCTCCGGACAGTATAATGAAAAACTGTTTTTT | TRBJ1-4 | TRBV5-8 | - | -
CASSLAGRSSYNSPLHF | TGTGCCAGCAGCTTGGCGGGCCGAAGCTCCTATAATTCACCCCTCCACTTT | TRBJ1-6 | TRBV7-2 | - | -
CASTWGNTGELFF | TGTGCCAGCACCTGGGGAAACACCGGGGAGCTGTTTTTT | TRBJ2-2 | TRBV7-9 | - | -
CASSPGQGNEQFF | TGTGCCAGCTCACCGGGACAGGGAAATGAGCAGTTCTTC | TRBJ2-1 | TRBV18 | TRBD1 | -
CASSSGQSMNEQYF | TGTGCCAGCAGTTCGGGACAGAGTATGAACGAGCAGTACTTC | TRBJ2-7 | TRBV27 | TRBD1 | few
CASSKMQGSSPLHF | TGTGCCAGCAGCAAGATGCAGGGGAGTTCACCCCTCCACTTT | TRBJ1-6 | TRBV5-6 | - | -
CASSPYATGANEKLFF | TGTGCCAGCAGTCCCTACGCGACAGGGGCGAATGAAAAACTGTTTTTT | TRBJ1-4 | TRBV28 | TRBD1 | once
CASSPRFADRVTTDTQYF | TGTGCCAGCAGCCCCCGTTTCGCCGACAGGGTGACTACAGATACGCAGTATTTT | TRBJ2-3 | TRBV9 | TRBD1 | once
CASSLRAQNYGYTF | TGTGCCAGCAGTTTAAGGGCACAGAACTATGGCTACACCTTC | TRBJ1-2 | TRBV27 | - | -
CASSLEELMNTEAFF | TGTGCCAGCAGCTTAGAAGAGCTCATGAACACTGAAGCTTTCTTT | TRBJ1-1 | TRBV11-2 | - | -
CASSQAATNYGYTF | TGCGCCAGCAGCCAGGCAGCCACTAACTATGGCTACACCTTC | TRBJ1-2 | TRBV4-3 | - | -
CASSGVGPNEKLFF | TGTGCCAGCAGCGGAGTGGGGCCTAATGAAAAACTGTTTTTT | TRBJ1-4 | TRBV9 | - | -
CASSQRGGSSEQFF | TGTGCCAGCAGCCAACGGGGGGGCTCGAGTGAGCAGTTCTTC | TRBJ2-1 | TRBV14 | TRBD2 | -
CAISPAGNQPQHF | TGTGCCATCTCGCCAGCGGGCAATCAGCCCCAGCATTTT | TRBJ1-5 | TRBV10-3 | - | -
CASSYSKGKGETQYF | TGTGCCAGCAGTTACTCGAAGGGAAAGGGGGAGACCCAGTACTTC | TRBJ2-5 | TRBV6-6 | - | -
CASSFQRTEAFF | TGTGCCAGCAGCTTCCAGAGGACTGAAGCTTTCTTT | TRBJ1-1 | TRBV11-2 | - | -
CASSYDRAEQFF | TGCGCCAGCAGCTACGACAGGGCCGAGCAGTTCTTC | TRBJ2-1 | TRBV5-1 | TRBD1 | -
CATSRDMASTEAFF | TGTGCCACCAGCAGAGATATGGCAAGCACTGAAGCTTTCTTT | TRBJ1-1 | TRBV15 | - | -
CASNRGGAGELFF | TGTGCCAGCAACAGGGGGGGGGCCGGGGAGCTGTTTTTT | TRBJ2-2 | TRBV7-9 | - | few
CASSGRDRAFYSNQPQHF | TGTGCCAGCAGCGGGCGGGACAGGGCGTTTTATAGCAATCAGCCCCAGCATTTT | TRBJ1-5 | TRBV21-1 | - | -
CASSQDFRGGFTDTQYF | TGCGCCAGCAGCCAAGATTTTCGCGGGGGGTTCACAGATACGCAGTATTTT | TRBJ2-3 | TRBV4-3 | TRBD2 | -
CASSLGGGVPQPQHF | TGTGCCAGCAGCTTGGGGGGAGGGGTCCCCCAGCCCCAGCATTTT | TRBJ1-5 | TRBV7-8 | - | -
CASSLTGQGKNIQYF | TGTGCCAGCAGCCTCACGGGACAGGGCAAAAACATTCAGTACTTC | TRBJ2-4 | TRBV6-5 | TRBD1 | -
CAGRDRKNTDTQYF | TGTGCCGGCCGGGACCGAAAAAACACAGATACGCAGTATTTT | TRBJ2-3 | TRBV30 | - | -